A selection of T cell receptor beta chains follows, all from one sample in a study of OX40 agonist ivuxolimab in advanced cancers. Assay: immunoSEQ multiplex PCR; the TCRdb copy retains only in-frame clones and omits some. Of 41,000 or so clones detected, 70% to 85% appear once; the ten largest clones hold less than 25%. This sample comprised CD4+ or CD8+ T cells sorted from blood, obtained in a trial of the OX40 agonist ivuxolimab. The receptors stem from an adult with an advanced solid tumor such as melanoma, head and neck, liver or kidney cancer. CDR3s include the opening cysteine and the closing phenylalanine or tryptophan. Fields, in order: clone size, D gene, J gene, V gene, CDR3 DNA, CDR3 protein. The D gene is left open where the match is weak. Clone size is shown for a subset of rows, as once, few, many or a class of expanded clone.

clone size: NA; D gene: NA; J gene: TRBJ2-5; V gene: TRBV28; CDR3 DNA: TGTGCCAGCAGTTCTGGGTCGGGGGCGCAAGAGACCCAGTACTTC; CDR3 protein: CASSSGSGAQETQYF
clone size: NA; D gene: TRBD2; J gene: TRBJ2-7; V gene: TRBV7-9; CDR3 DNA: TGTGCCAGCAGCTTGACGGAACTAGCGGGGTACGAGCAGTACTTC; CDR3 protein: CASSLTELAGYEQYF
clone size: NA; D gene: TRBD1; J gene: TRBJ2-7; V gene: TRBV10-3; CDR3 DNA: TGTGCCATCAGTGAGTTCACGGGACAGGTGGACGAGCAGTACTTC; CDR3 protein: CAISEFTGQVDEQYF
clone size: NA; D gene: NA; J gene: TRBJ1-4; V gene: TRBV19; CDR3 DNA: TGTGCCAGTAGCCCCCGGAGGACTAATGAAAAACTGTTTTTT; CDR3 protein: CASSPRRTNEKLFF
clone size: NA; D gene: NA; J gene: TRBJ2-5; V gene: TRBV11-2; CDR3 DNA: TGTGCCAGCAGCGAGAACAGAAGTCCCCAAGAGACCCAGTACTTC; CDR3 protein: CASSENRSPQETQYF
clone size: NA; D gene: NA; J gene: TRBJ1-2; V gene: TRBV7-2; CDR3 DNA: TGTGCCAGCAGCTTACCGGGGAGAGACTATGGCTACACCTTC; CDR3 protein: CASSLPGRDYGYTF
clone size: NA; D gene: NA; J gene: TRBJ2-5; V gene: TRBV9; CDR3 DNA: TGTGCCAGCAATTCACCCCGGACGGGGGAGACCCAGTACTTC; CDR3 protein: CASNSPRTGETQYF
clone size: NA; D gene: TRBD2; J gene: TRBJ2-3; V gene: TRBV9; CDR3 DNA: TGTGCCAGCAGCGTAGAATCCAGCGGGGGTCGCACAGATACGCAGTATTTT; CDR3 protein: CASSVESSGGRTDTQYF
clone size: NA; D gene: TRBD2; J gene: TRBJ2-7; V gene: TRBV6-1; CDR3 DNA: TGTGCCATCAGTGAACTAGGGACTAGCGGGTCCTCCTCGTACGAGCAGTACTTC; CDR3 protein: CAISELGTSGSSSYEQYF
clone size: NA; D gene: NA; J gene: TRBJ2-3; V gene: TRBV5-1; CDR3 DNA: TGCGCCAGCAGCTTGGAGGGGAAAAGAACAGATACGCAGTATTTT; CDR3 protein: CASSLEGKRTDTQYF
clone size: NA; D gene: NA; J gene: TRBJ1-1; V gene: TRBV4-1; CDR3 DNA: TGCGCCAGCAGCCAAGATGCGGGGGGATTCCCAAACACTGAAGCTTTCTTT; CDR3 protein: CASSQDAGGFPNTEAFF
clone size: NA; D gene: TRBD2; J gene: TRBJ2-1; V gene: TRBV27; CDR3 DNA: TGTGCCAGCAGTTTAGCAGGACTAGCGGGAGTGGATGAGCAGTTCTTC; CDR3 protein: CASSLAGLAGVDEQFF
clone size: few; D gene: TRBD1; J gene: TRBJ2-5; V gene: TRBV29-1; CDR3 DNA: TGCAGCGTTATTAGACAGGGGGAAGAGACCCAGTACTTC; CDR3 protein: CSVIRQGEETQYF
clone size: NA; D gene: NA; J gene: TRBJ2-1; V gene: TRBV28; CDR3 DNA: TGTGCCAGCAGTTTGGAGAATGAGCAGTTCTTC; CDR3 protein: CASSLENEQFF
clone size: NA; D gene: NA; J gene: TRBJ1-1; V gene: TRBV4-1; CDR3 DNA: TGCGCCAGCTCTTGGAACGGCGACACTGAAGCTTTCTTT; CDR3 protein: CASSWNGDTEAFF
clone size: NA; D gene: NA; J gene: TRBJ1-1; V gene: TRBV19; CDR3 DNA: TGTGCCAGTAGTATTCCGGACACTGAAGCTTTCTTT; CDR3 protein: CASSIPDTEAFF
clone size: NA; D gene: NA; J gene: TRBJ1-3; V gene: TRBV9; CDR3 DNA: TGTGCCAGCAGCGTAGGGCCACAGGACTCTGGAAACACCATATATTTT; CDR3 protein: CASSVGPQDSGNTIYF
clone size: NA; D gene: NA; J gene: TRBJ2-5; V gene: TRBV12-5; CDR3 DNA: TGTGCTAGTGGTTTGGCGGGGCAAGAGACCCAGTACTTC; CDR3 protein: CASGLAGQETQYF
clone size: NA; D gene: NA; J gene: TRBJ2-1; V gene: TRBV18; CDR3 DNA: TGTGCCAGCTCACCACCCCCGGGGGACGAGCAGTTCTTC; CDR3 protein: CASSPPPGDEQFF
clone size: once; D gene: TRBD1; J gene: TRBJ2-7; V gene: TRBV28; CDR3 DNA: TGTGCCAGCAGAAGACAGGGGGCGATCTCCTACGAGCAGTACTTC; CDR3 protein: CASRRQGAISYEQYF
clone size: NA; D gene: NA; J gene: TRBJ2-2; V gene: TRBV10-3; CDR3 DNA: TGTGCCATCAGTGTTTCGGGGGCTAACACCGGGGAGCTGTTTTTT; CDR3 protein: CAISVSGANTGELFF
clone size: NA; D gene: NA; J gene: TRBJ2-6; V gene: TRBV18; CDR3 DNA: TGTGCCAGCTCCGACCGACTCTACTCTGGGGCCAACGTCCTGACTTTC; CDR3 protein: CASSDRLYSGANVLTF
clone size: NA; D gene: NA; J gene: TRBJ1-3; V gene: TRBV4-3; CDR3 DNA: TGCGCCAGCAGCCAAGCGGCGCGGCTGGCTGGAAACACCATATATTTT; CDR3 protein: CASSQAARLAGNTIYF
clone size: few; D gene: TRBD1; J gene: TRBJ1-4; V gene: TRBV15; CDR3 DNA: TGTGCCACCAGCAACCGGGACAGGGGCCTTACTAATGAAAAACTGTTTTTT; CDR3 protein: CATSNRDRGLTNEKLFF
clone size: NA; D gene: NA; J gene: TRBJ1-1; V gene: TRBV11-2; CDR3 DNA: TGTGCCAGCAGCCATGTCAGGGGAGCTGAAGCTTTCTTT; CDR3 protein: CASSHVRGAEAFF
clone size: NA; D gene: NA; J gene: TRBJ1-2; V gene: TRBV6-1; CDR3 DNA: TGTGCCAGCAGTCCGGGACTGAGCTATGGCTACACCTTC; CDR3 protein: CASSPGLSYGYTF
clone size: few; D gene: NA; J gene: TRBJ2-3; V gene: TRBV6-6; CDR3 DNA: TGTGCCAGCAGCTTGGGGATAGCTAGGATGGCAGATACGCAGTATTTT; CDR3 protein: CASSLGIARMADTQYF
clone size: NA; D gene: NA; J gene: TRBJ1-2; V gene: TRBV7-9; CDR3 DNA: TGTGCCAGCAGCTTAGGGGCGGGCTATGGCTACACCTTC; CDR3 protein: CASSLGAGYGYTF
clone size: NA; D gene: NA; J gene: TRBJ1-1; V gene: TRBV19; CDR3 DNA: TGTGCCAGTAGCCTTATGACGGGGAACACTGAAGCTTTCTTT; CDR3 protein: CASSLMTGNTEAFF
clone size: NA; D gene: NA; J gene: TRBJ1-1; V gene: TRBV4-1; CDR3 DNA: TGCGCCAGCAGCCAAGGGTTACAGGGTGAAGCTTTCTTT; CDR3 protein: CASSQGLQGEAFF
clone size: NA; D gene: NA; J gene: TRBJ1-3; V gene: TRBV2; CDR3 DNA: TGTGCCAGCAAGGGGGAAATGGGTTTGGACACCATATATTTT; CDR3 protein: CASKGEMGLDTIYF
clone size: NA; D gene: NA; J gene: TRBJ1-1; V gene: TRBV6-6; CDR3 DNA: TGTGCCAGCAGGGACCCGTCGGGGAACACTGAAGCTTTCTTT; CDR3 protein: CASRDPSGNTEAFF
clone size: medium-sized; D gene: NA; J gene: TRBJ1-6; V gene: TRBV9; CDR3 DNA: TGTGCCAGCAGCGTAGATGGGCAGGGAGGGTCACCCCTCCACTTT; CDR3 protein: CASSVDGQGGSPLHF
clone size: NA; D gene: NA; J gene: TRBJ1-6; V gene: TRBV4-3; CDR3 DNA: TGCGCCAGCAGCCAAGATTATGGCCAGGGGATGAGCTCCTATAATTCACCCCTCCACTTT; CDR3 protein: CASSQDYGQGMSSYNSPLHF
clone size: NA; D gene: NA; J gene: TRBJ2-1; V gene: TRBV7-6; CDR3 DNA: TGTGCCAGCAGCTTAGACACCTACAATGAGCAGTTCTTC; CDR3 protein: CASSLDTYNEQFF
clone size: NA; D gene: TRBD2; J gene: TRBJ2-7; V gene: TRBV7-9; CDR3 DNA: TGTGCCAGCAGCTACGGGACTAGCTCCTACGAGCAGTACTTC; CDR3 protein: CASSYGTSSYEQYF
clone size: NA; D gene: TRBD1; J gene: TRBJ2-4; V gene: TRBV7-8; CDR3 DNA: TGTGCCAGCAGACAGAGGACAGGGGGTATCGGCATTCAGTACTTC; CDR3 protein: CASRQRTGGIGIQYF